This T cell receptor beta chain was identified during a study of blood T cell repertoires in COVID-19. Study-wide context: Samples representing acute and convalescent COVID-19 were sourced from the United States, Italy and Spain. Sample material is recorded as cDNA or gDNA derived from T cells, B-cell-depleted T cells, or PBMCs.

V shed 5 bases and J shed 2 bases, with 5 bases lying between them. The CDR3 loop spans 12 amino acids. CDR1 MNHEY and CDR2 SVGEGT come from the germline V gene. As originally analysed: Quantification of nucleated cells was approximated via reference gene primer amplification. The method was immunoSEQ multiplex PCR; TCRdb's version includes in-frame clones alone and lacks a portion of them. V, J and clone size are those of that table, while D and trimming were read from the DNA. The table has roughly 150,000 clones, around nine tenths seen once. This chain uses TRBV6-2 or TRBV6-3 with TRBJ2-3; tentative D call: TRBD1 (5 bases). Sequenced material: peripheral blood. This clonotype was sampled from a human donor in a cohort sampled during active COVID-19. The DNA for the CDR3 is TGTGCCAGCAGTGGGGCCACAGATACGCAGTATTTT. Its protein is CASSGATDTQYF.